This T cell receptor (beta chain) is drawn from a study of blood T cell repertoires in COVID-19. Study overall: Samples came from the United States, Italy and Spain, spanning acute and convalescent COVID-19.

In the original processing: For nucleated cells, counts were estimated from reference gene primer amplification. Sequenced by immunoSEQ multiplex PCR; TCRdb stores in-frame clones only, minus some. The DNA was the basis for D and trimming; V, J and clone size are from that table. Of fewer than 250,000 clones in the sample, 70% to 90% were seen once. This CDR3 spans 19 amino acids. Sequencing used peripheral blood. The TCR sequence derives from a man in his forties with acute or convalescent COVID-19. The V call is TRBV21-1, the J call TRBJ1-5; the table gives TRBD1 as D, unverified against the DNA. TRBV21-1 is annotated as a pseudogene. CDR3: CASSAKPGQGFQGNQPQHF. In nucleotides, the CDR3 is TGTGCCAGCAGCGCAAAGCCGGGACAGGGCTTTCAGGGCAATCAGCCCCAGCATTTT.